Listed here are 11 T cell receptor beta chains from one sample, sequenced in a study of blood T cell repertoires in COVID-19. Only in-frame clones appear in the TCRdb table, and some are missing; sequencing was by immunoSEQ multiplex PCR. The table records 150,000 to 200,000 clones, over 75% of them present only once. The specimen was peripheral blood. The receptors shown here come from a woman aged 70-85 years with acute or convalescent COVID-19.

J is TRBJ2-2 and V is TRBV29-1, with 10 positions matching TRBD2. The CDR3 has 16 amino acids. Germline assignment: CDR1 SQVTM and CDR2 ANQGSEA. The ends lost 2 bases at V and 4 bases at J; junction bases unmatched: 7. CDR3 nucleotides: TGCAGCGTTGAAATCAGCGGGAGGGCCCTCACCGGGGAGCTGTTTTTT. This codes for CSVEISGRALTGELFF.

The V and J genes are TRBV30 and TRBJ1-3; D is unclear. The V gene lost 2 bases and the J gene lost 3 bases, with 14 bases spanning the gap. Germline assignment: CDR1 GTSNPN and CDR2 SVGIG (reference sequence). The CDR3 loop spans 15 amino acids. The CDR3 DNA reads as TGTGCCTGGAGTCCCCTGAGTCGTGGTGGAAACACCATATATTTT. Its protein product is CAWSPLSRGGNTIYF.

V usage is TRBV2 and J usage is TRBJ1-5, with TRBD1 matching over 7 bases. Germline loops: CDR1 SNHLY, CDR2 FYNNEI. This CDR3 has 13 residues. V was pared by 7 bases and J by 3 bases, with 3 bases of the junction left unmatched. The CDR3 DNA sequence: TGTGCCAGCAACAGGGGCTACAATCAGCCCCAGCATTTT. As protein: CASNRGYNQPQHF.

This clone was counted a few times. The rearrangement uses TRBV5-1 and TRBJ2-5; 12 nucleotides agree with TRBD2. V shed 0 bases and J 1 base; nucleotides not matched to a gene: 4. Germline CDR1 SGHRS, CDR2 YFSETQ. The CDR3 contains 17 residues. The CDR3 DNA sequence: TGCGCCAGCAGCTTGGGGCTAGCGGGAGGGGTCCAAGAGACCCAGTACTTC. Amino acid sequence: CASSLGLAGGVQETQYF. The full variable domain, rest sourced from reference TRBV5-1 and TRBJ2-5, is KAGVTQTPRYLIKTRGQQVTLSCSPISGHRSVSWYQQTPGQGLQFLFEYFSETQRNKGNFPGRFSGRQFSNSRSEMNVSTLELGDSALYLCASSLGLAGGVQETQYFGPGTRLLVL.

The V gene is TRBV20-1, the J gene TRBJ2-7, with D perhaps matching TRBD1 (6 bases). The V and J ends lost 3 bases and 1 base respectively, with 13 bases between them. CDR1 DFQATT and CDR2 SNEGSKA come from the germline V gene (reference sequence). The CDR3 is made up of 14 amino acids. The CDR3 reads CSASITGRSYEQYF. The DNA of the CDR3 is TGCAGTGCTAGTATTACAGGGAGATCCTACGAGCAGTACTTC.

CDR3 sequence reads: CASSLDPGPTEAFF. CDR3 in DNA: TGTGCCAGCAGCTTGGATCCAGGGCCCACTGAAGCTTTCTTT. This chain joins TRBV5-4 and TRBJ1-1, with D maybe TRBD1 (5 bases). The ends were cut back, 0 bases at V and 4 bases at J, with 10 bases in the middle. Germline V CDR1 and CDR2: SGHNT, YYREEE (reference sequence). The CDR3 loop spans 14 amino acids.

V usage is TRBV7-3 and J usage is TRBJ2-6; a possible D gene is TRBD1 (6 bases). Trimming removed 4 bases from V and 2 bases from J, with 18 bases in between. The CDR3 loop spans 18 amino acids. CDR1 and CDR2 from the germline V gene are SGHTA and FQGTGA. CDR3: CASSSQGEDLAGANVLTF. In DNA, the CDR3 is TGTGCCAGCAGCTCACAGGGCGAGGACCTCGCTGGGGCCAACGTCCTGACTTTC.

This rearrangement joins TRBV30 to TRBJ1-5; TRBD1 aligns across 7 bases. This CDR3 has 14 amino acids. Germline trimming cut 3 bases from V and 5 bases from J; bases unmatched to any gene: 7. Germline V CDR1 and CDR2: GTSNPN, SVGIG (reference sequence). The CDR3 sequence: CAWSADRLDQPQHF. For the CDR3, the DNA is TGTGCCTGGAGCGCGGACAGGCTCGATCAGCCCCAGCATTTT.

The genes are TRBV10-3 and TRBJ2-3, with 8 bases aligning to TRBD1. The CDR3 is 16 amino acids. Germline V gene sequence: CDR1 ENHRY, CDR2 SYGVKD. J gave up 5 bases and V 2 bases, and 9 bases lay outside the gene matches. In DNA, the CDR3 is TGTGCCATCAGTGAGGGACAGGGTTCAGGAAGAGATACGCAGTATTTT. Encoded protein: CAISEGQGSGRDTQYF.

The chain uses TRBV19 and TRBJ2-1; 9 positions agree with TRBD2. This CDR3 is built from 17 residues. Looked up from germline, CDR1 is LNHDA and CDR2 is SQIVND (reference sequence). V shed 4 bases, J shed 6 bases, and the junction held 13 bases outside the gene matches. CDR3 residues: CASSNSRLAGYGNEQFF. The CDR3 nucleotides read TGTGCCAGTAGTAATTCTCGGCTAGCGGGGTACGGCAATGAGCAGTTCTTC.

The rearrangement uses TRBV24-1 and TRBJ1-1; maybe TRBD1 (5 bases). Between the trimmed V and J ends, which lost 5 bases and 1 base, there was a span of 7 bases. Germline lookup yields CDR1 KGHDR and CDR2 SFDVKD. This CDR3 has 13 amino acids. The CDR3 DNA sequence: TGTGCCACCAGTGGGGGCTGGAACACTGAAGCTTTCTTT. It codes for CATSGGWNTEAFF.